This TCR beta chain was recorded in a study of T cell changes during pregnancy in multiple sclerosis. Using immunoSEQ multiplex PCR, the repertoire was profiled, and TCRdb retains in-frame clones only, with some absent. The profile shows tens of thousands of clones, around 80% of them singletons. The CDR3 sequence is 18 residues long. The germline gives CDR1 SGHTA, CDR2 FQGTGA. V lost 5 bases, J lost 2 bases, and 21 bases lay in between. The sample in question was CD4+ T cells from peripheral blood mononuclear cells, obtained before pregnancy. This rearrangement joins TRBV7-3 to TRBJ2-2; TRBD2 is a possible D gene (6 bases). The source is a female donor with multiple sclerosis, enrolled in a pregnancy study. The CDR3 reads CASSHRGGDPINTGELFF. DNA of the CDR3: TGTGCCAGCAGCCACCGAGGAGGGGACCCTATAAACACCGGGGAGCTGTTTTTT.